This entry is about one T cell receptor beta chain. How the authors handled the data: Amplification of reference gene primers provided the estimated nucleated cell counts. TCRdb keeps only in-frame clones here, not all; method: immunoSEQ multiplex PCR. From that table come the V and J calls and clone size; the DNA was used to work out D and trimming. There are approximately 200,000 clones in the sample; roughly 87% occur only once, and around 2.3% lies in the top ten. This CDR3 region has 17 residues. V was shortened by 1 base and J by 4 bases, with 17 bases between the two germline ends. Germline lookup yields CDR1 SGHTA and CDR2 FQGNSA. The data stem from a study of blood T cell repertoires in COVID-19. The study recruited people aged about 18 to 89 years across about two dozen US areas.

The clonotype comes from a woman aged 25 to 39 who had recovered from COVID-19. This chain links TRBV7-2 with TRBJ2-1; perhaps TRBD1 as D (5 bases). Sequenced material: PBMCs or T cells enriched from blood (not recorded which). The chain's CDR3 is CASSLDVSGKGYNEQFF. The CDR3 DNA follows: TGTGCCAGCAGCTTAGACGTAAGTGGGAAGGGGTACAATGAGCAGTTCTTC.